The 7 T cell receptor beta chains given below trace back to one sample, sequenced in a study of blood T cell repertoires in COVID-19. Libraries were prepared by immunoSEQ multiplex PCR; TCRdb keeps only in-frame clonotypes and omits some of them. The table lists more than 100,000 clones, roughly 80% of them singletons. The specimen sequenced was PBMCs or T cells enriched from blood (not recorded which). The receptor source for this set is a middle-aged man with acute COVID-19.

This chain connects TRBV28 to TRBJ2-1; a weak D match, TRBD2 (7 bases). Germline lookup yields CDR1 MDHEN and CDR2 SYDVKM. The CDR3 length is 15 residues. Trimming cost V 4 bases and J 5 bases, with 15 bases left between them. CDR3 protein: CASSSSGAGDNEQFF. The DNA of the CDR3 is TGTGCCAGCAGTTCCTCGGGGGCGGGGGACAATGAGCAGTTCTTC. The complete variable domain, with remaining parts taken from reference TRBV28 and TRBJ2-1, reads DVKVTQSSRYLVKRTGEKVFLECVQDMDHENMFWYRQDPGLGLRLIYFSYDVKMKEKGDIPEGYSVSREKKERFSLILESASTNQTSMYLCASSSSGAGDNEQFFGPGTRLTVL.

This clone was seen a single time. The CDR3 here is CASSLAGVRAGELFF. CDR3 sequence (DNA): TGTGCCAGCAGCTTAGCGGGAGTTAGGGCCGGGGAGCTGTTTTTT. The rearrangement uses TRBV5-4 and TRBJ2-2; 8 positions agree with TRBD2. V shed 2 bases, J shed 6 bases, and the junction held 6 bases outside the gene matches. Germline CDR1 SGHNT, CDR2 YYREEE (reference sequence). CDR3 length: 15 amino acids.

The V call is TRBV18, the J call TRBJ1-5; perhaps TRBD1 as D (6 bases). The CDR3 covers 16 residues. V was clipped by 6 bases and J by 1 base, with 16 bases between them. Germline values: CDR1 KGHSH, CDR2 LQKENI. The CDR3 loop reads CASSPEGQSSNQPQHF. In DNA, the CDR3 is TGTGCCAGCTCCCCTGAAGGACAGTCGAGCAATCAGCCCCAGCATTTT.

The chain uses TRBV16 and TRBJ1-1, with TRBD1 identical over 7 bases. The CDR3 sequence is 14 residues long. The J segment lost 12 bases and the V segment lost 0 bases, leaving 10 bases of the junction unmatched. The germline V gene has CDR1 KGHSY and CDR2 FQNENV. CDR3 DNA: TGTGCCAGCAGCCAATCGGCTGGCAGGGGGAAACCTTTCTTT. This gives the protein CASSQSAGRGKPFF.

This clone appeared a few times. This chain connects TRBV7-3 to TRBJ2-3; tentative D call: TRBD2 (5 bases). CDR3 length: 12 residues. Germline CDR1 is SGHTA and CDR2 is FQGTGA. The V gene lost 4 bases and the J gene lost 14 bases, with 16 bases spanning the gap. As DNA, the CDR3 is TGTGCCAGCAGCTCCCCGAACACGGAGGTGTATTTT. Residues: CASSSPNTEVYF.

The chain's CDR3 is CASSSGGTSSETQYF. CDR3 bases: TGCGCCAGCAGCTCGGGGGGGACTAGCAGTGAGACCCAGTACTTC. V usage is TRBV5-1 and J usage is TRBJ2-5; 9 positions match TRBD2. The length of the CDR3 is 15 residues. Germline-derived CDR1 and CDR2 are SGHRS and YFSETQ. Trimming cost V 3 bases and J 5 bases; bases outside gene matches: 8. Full variable domain (remainder filled in from reference TRBV5-1 and TRBJ2-5): KAGVTQTPRYLIKTRGQQVTLSCSPISGHRSVSWYQQTPGQGLQFLFEYFSETQRNKGNFPGRFSGRQFSNSRSEMNVSTLELGDSALYLCASSSGGTSSETQYFGPGTRLLVL.

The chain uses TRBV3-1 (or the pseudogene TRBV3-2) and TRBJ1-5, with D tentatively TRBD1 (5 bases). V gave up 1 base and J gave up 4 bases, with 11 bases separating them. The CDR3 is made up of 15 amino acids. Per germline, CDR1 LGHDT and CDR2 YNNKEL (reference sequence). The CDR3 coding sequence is TGTGCCAGCAGCCAAGGTCAGGGAAGGAATCAGCCCCAGCATTTT. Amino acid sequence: CASSQGQGRNQPQHF.